Listed here are 20 T cell receptor beta chains from one sample, sequenced in a study of OX40 agonist ivuxolimab in advanced cancers. Receptors were amplified or captured by the immunoSEQ multiplex PCR assay. In TCRdb, the immuneACCESS table is reduced to in-frame sequences with V and J assigned. These tables do not hold every clone; where another copy was compared, an unresolved V gene accounts for under half, and the others remain unexplained. The sample yields roughly 75,000 clones; roughly 85% were counted once. The top ten hold over 2.5% of the sample. The sample consisted of CD4+ or CD8+ T cells sorted from blood, taken in a trial of the OX40 agonist ivuxolimab. The receptors were gathered from an adult with an advanced solid tumor such as melanoma, head and neck, liver or kidney cancer.

The chain is built from TRBV30 and TRBJ1-4, with D possibly being TRBD1 (5 bases). The CDR3 is made up of 16 amino acids. Germline assignment: CDR1 GTSNPN and CDR2 SVGIG (reference sequence). The V gene lost 1 base and the J gene lost 0 bases, with 12 bases spanning the gap. The CDR3 reads CAWSDPGSPTNEKLFF. CDR3 nucleotide sequence: TGTGCCTGGAGTGACCCAGGGAGTCCAACTAATGAAAAACTGTTTTTT.

The J gene is TRBJ2-2, the V gene TRBV5-1; no firm D call. CDR3 length: 13 amino acids. Per the germline V gene, CDR1 is SGHRS and CDR2 is YFSETQ. Trimming removed 9 bases at V and 0 bases at J, with 9 bases between. The CDR3 reads CATSRANTGELFF. The CDR3 nucleotides read TGCGCCACCTCCCGGGCGAACACCGGGGAGCTGTTTTTT.

This chain uses TRBV14 with TRBJ2-7; 7 positions agree with TRBD1. The germline gives CDR1 SGHDN, CDR2 FVKESK. CDR3 length: 17 amino acids. V gave up 1 base and J gave up 6 bases; unmatched junction bases: 15. CDR3 region: CASSQVWGSKGAGEQYF. The CDR3 coding sequence is TGTGCCAGCAGCCAAGTATGGGGGTCTAAGGGGGCAGGCGAGCAGTACTTC.

The genes are TRBV7-3 and TRBJ1-6, with no clear D. Germline V CDR1 and CDR2: SGHTA, FQGTGA. Trimming took off 1 base at V and 5 bases at J, with 3 bases between the two ends. The CDR3 contains 13 residues. CDR3 bases: TGTGCCAGCAGCTTAAACCATAATTCACCCCTCCACTTT. Its translation is CASSLNHNSPLHF.

V gene TRBV11-3 combines with J gene TRBJ2-1, with TRBD1 matching over 9 bases. This CDR3 is built from 17 residues. V was clipped by 6 bases and J by 6 bases; unmatched bases: 15. CDR1 and CDR2 from the germline V gene are SGHNT and YENEEA. The CDR3 region has the DNA TGTGCCAGCAGTCAGGGCGGGTACAGGGGGCCATCCAATGAGCAGTTCTTC. Encoded protein: CASSQGGYRGPSNEQFF.

The chain uses TRBV21-1 and TRBJ1-1. TRBV21-1 is assigned pseudogene status. This CDR3 has 15 amino acids. In DNA, the CDR3 is TGTGCCAGCAGCAAAGCGAAGGGCTTGGGCACTGAAGCTTTCTTT. Protein: CASSKAKGLGTEAFF.

The gene calls are TRBV18 and TRBJ1-1, with D perhaps matching TRBD1 (6 bases). The CDR3 totals 15 residues. The V and J ends lost 0 bases and 6 bases respectively, with 14 bases between them. The germline gives CDR1 KGHSH, CDR2 LQKENI. The CDR3 region is CASSPPSRGDAEAFF. CDR3 bases: TGTGCCAGCTCACCACCTTCCAGGGGTGATGCTGAAGCTTTCTTT.

The rearrangement links TRBV2 to TRBJ2-3; 10 nucleotides align to TRBD2. The CDR3 extends over 16 amino acids. Germline V gene lookup returns CDR1 SNHLY and CDR2 FYNNEI. J gave up 3 bases and V 2 bases, and 5 bases lay outside the gene matches. The CDR3 DNA follows: TGTGCCAGCAGTGAACGGGCTAGCGGGGGAACAGATACGCAGTATTTT. This translates into CASSERASGGTDTQYF.

In this sample, this clone turned up once. V and J are TRBV7-2 and TRBJ1-3, with D perhaps matching TRBD1 (6 bases). In germline, CDR1 is SGHTA, CDR2 FQGNSA. Trimming left V 3 bases short and J 3 bases short, with 9 bases between. The CDR3 contains 14 residues. CDR3 loop: CASSFRDNGNTIYF. CDR3 DNA sequence: TGTGCCAGCAGCTTCCGGGACAATGGAAACACCATATATTTT.

The chain links TRBV6-5 to TRBJ1-3; 9 bases map to TRBD1. V dropped 11 bases and J dropped 2; count of bases not matched to a gene: 10. CDR1 is MNHEY and CDR2 is SVGAGI in the germline V gene. The CDR3 spans 15 residues. CDR3 amino acids: CAGAAGTGTGNTIYF. CDR3 bases: TGTGCCGGAGCTGCCGGGACAGGGACTGGAAACACCATATATTTT.

V usage is TRBV2 and J usage is TRBJ2-3; either TRBD1 or TRBD2 may supply D (5 bases each). The CDR3 is 16 residues long. V was trimmed by 7 bases and J by 2 bases, leaving 19 bases between them. Looked up from germline, CDR1 is SNHLY and CDR2 is FYNNEI. In nucleotides, the CDR3 is TGTGCCAGCACTCTTCGGGGCAGCGGACTCACAGATACGCAGTATTTT. It specifies CASTLRGSGLTDTQYF.

The chain has TRBV7-2 and TRBJ1-5; D uncertain. In germline, CDR1 is SGHTA, CDR2 FQGNSA. The CDR3 contains 15 residues. V lost 1 base and J lost 3, with 10 bases in between. DNA for the CDR3: TGTGCCAGCAGCTTAGTTGAAGGGCTCAATCAGCCCCAGCATTTT. This translates into CASSLVEGLNQPQHF.

The chain recombines TRBV7-3 with TRBJ1-2; TRBD1 matches 9 bases. V was clipped by 6 bases and J by 0 bases; unmatched bases: 11. Looked up from germline, CDR1 is SGHTA and CDR2 is FQGTGA. The CDR3 has 17 amino acids. CDR3 in DNA: TGTGCCAGCAGTCTCCCGGACAGGGGCCTTCCTAACTATGGCTACACCTTC. Amino acid sequence: CASSLPDRGLPNYGYTF.

The rearrangement links TRBV5-4 to TRBJ1-2; D unresolved. Germline V lookup: CDR1 SGHNT, CDR2 YYREEE (reference sequence). The CDR3 runs 14 residues. V lost 4 bases to trimming and J lost 4 bases, with 14 bases between them. CDR3 bases: TGTGCCAGCAGCCTCCATGACCGGTCCTATGGCTACACCTTC. It codes for CASSLHDRSYGYTF.

The J gene is TRBJ2-3, the V gene TRBV21-1; the table's TRBD2 call for D was not verified on the DNA. TRBV21-1 is annotated as a pseudogene. The CDR3 sequence is 15 residues long. CDR3 DNA: TGTGCCAGCAGCGCCCGACTAGCGACGGCGGATACGCAGTATTTT. It codes for CASSARLATADTQYF.

This clone appeared a single time. The chain employs TRBV25-1 and TRBJ2-1, with D perhaps matching TRBD1 or TRBD2 (6 bases each). CDR1 and CDR2 (germline): MGHDK, SYGVNS. The CDR3 covers 17 residues. Trimming removed 3 bases at V and 6 bases at J, with 21 bases between. The CDR3 sequence: CASSDPMAGHLGNEQFF. In DNA, the CDR3 is TGTGCCAGCAGTGACCCCATGGCGGGACACCTTGGCAATGAGCAGTTCTTC. The entire variable domain, with the rest obtained from reference TRBV25-1 and TRBJ2-1, is as follows: EADIYQTPRYLVIGTGKKITLECSQTMGHDKMYWYQQDPGMELHLIHYSYGVNSTEKGDLSSESTVSRIRTEHFPLTLESARPSHTSQYLCASSDPMAGHLGNEQFFGPGTRLTVL.

The chain links TRBV4-2 to TRBJ1-3; maybe TRBD1 (5 bases). Germline values: CDR1 LGHNA, CDR2 YNFKEQ. Trimming removed 2 bases from V and 0 bases from J, with 14 bases in between. CDR3 size: 17 residues. CDR3 protein: CASSQHDGAHSGNTIYF. DNA for the CDR3: TGTGCCAGCAGCCAACACGACGGGGCACACTCTGGAAACACCATATATTTT.

This sequence joins TRBV19 and TRBJ1-5, with D uncertain. Looked up from germline, CDR1 is LNHDA and CDR2 is SQIVND (reference sequence). This CDR3 has 13 amino acids. The V and J ends lost 5 bases and 8 bases respectively, with 13 bases between them. This CDR3 is CASSGSVGEPQHF. CDR3 in DNA: TGTGCCAGTAGTGGGAGTGTTGGTGAGCCCCAGCATTTT. The full variable domain, completed using reference TRBV19 and TRBJ1-5, is DGGITQSPKYLFRKEGQNVTLSCEQNLNHDAMYWYRQDPGQGLRLIYYSQIVNDFQKGDIAEGYSVSREKKESFPLTVTSAQKNPTAFYLCASSGSVGEPQHFGDGTRLSIL.

This sequence joins TRBV9 and TRBJ2-3, with a tentative D call TRBD2 (5 bases). The germline V gene encodes CDR1 SGDLS and CDR2 YYNGEE. V was cut by 3 bases and J by 1 base, with 15 bases left in between. The CDR3 totals 16 residues. CDR3 DNA: TGTGCCAGCAGCGCCCCTCTTAATAGCGGCACAGATACGCAGTATTTT. Protein sequence: CASSAPLNSGTDTQYF.

The J gene is TRBJ2-7, the V gene TRBV27; D may be TRBD1 (6 bases). Trimming cost V 0 bases and J 0 bases, with 12 bases left between them. CDR3 length equals 16 residues. Looked up from germline, CDR1 is MNHEY and CDR2 is SMNVEV (reference sequence). The CDR3 coding sequence is TGTGCCAGCAGTTTATCGGCGACAGGAAGCTCCTACGAGCAGTACTTC. Residues: CASSLSATGSSYEQYF.